The 20 T cell receptor beta chains reported below all come from one sample, sequenced in a study of CD8 T cells in ankylosing spondylitis. One entry per CDR3 protein results from TCRdb running MiXCR on the 5' RACE reads. This table holds about 240,000 distinct CDR3 sequences, approximately 12% found once. Sequencing was done on a sample of blood, either unsorted or a sorted T cell fraction (not recorded which). The receptors were gathered from a male donor with ankylosing spondylitis or in good health (not recorded which).

This clonotype was observed a handful of times. The chain joins TRBV10-3 to TRBJ2-1; D ambiguous. The CDR3 is 15 residues long. CDR1 and CDR2 (germline): ENHRY, SYGVKD. V lost 4 bases, J lost 1 base, and 11 bases lay in between. Here the CDR3 reads CAISALGSSYNEQFF. As DNA, the CDR3 is TGTGCCATCAGTGCTCTAGGCTCTTCCTACAATGAGCAGTTCTTC.

This clonotype was detected ten times or more. This rearrangement joins TRBV4-1 to TRBJ2-1; 9 bases map to TRBD2. Germline V gene sequence: CDR1 MGHRA, CDR2 YSYEKL. With V trimmed by 4 bases and J by 9 bases, 4 bases remained unmatched. The CDR3 length is 13 residues. The CDR3 nucleotides are TGCGCCAGCAGCCCGGGACTAGCTTCTGAGCAGTTCTTC. It yields the protein CASSPGLASEQFF.

This clonotype came up many times. The chain joins TRBV5-1 to TRBJ1-1, with 9 bases fitting TRBD1. The length of the CDR3 is 16 residues. The J segment lost 1 base and the V segment lost 1 base, leaving 5 bases of the junction unmatched. Per germline, CDR1 SGHRS and CDR2 YFSETQ. DNA for the CDR3: TGCGCCAGCAGCTTGAACCCGGGACAGGGGAACACTGAAGCTTTCTTT. Amino acids: CASSLNPGQGNTEAFF.

The chain recombines TRBV5-1 with TRBJ2-7; TRBD1 agrees at 7 bases. J gave up 1 base and V 4 bases, and 5 bases lay outside the gene matches. CDR3 length equals 14 residues. Germline V gene data show CDR1 as SGHRS and CDR2 as YFSETQ. CDR3 in DNA: TGCGCCAGCAGCGTACAGGGGATATCCTACGAGCAGTACTTC. It translates to CASSVQGISYEQYF.

This clonotype came up many times. V is TRBV12-3 or TRBV12-4 and J is TRBJ2-7, with D perhaps being TRBD1 or TRBD2 (5 bases each). Between the trimmed V and J ends, which lost 7 bases and 2 bases, there was a span of 21 bases. The CDR3 loop spans 16 amino acids. The CDR3 sequence: CASTSGRAVRPYEQYF. The CDR3 DNA sequence: TGTGCCAGCACTTCAGGGCGGGCCGTCCGCCCCTACGAGCAGTACTTC.

This clonotype was detected many times. The gene calls are TRBV5-1 and TRBJ2-3; the D gene is possibly TRBD1 (5 bases). V was trimmed by 6 bases and J by 1 base, leaving 9 bases between them. Germline loops: CDR1 SGHRS, CDR2 YFSETQ. The CDR3 loop spans 13 amino acids. This CDR3 reads CASMTTGTDTQYF. The CDR3 bases are TGCGCCAGCATGACGACAGGCACAGATACGCAGTATTTT.

The chain carries TRBV3-1 and TRBJ1-3; 8 nucleotides align to TRBD1. There are 18 residues in the CDR3. J was trimmed by 2 bases and V by 3 bases; bases with no gene match: 12. Germline loops: CDR1 LGHDT, CDR2 YNNKEL (reference sequence). The CDR3 sequence is CASSQNEPDRVAGNTIYF. CDR3 coding DNA: TGTGCCAGCAGCCAGAACGAGCCGGACAGGGTCGCTGGAAACACCATATATTTT.

This clonotype was recorded at least ten times. For the CDR3, the DNA is TGTGCCAGCAGTTTAGCGGGACTAGCGGATAACAAAAACATTCAGTACTTC. This encodes CASSLAGLADNKNIQYF. The chain joins TRBV12-3 or TRBV12-4 to TRBJ2-4; 11 bases map to TRBD2. J lost 3 bases, V lost 0 bases, and 4 bases had no gene match. The CDR3 consists of 17 residues.

This clonotype was counted many times. This rearrangement joins TRBV20-1 to TRBJ2-7; D gene unclear. Germline V gene sequence: CDR1 DFQATT, CDR2 SNEGSKA (reference sequence). V lost 2 bases and J 2 bases, leaving 16 bases between the germline ends. The CDR3 is 15 residues long. DNA for the CDR3: TGCAGTGCTAGACCAAGCATCCCCGGTGCCTACGAGCAGTACTTC. Translating gives CSARPSIPGAYEQYF.

The chain couples TRBV20-1 to TRBJ2-7, with D maybe TRBD1 (7 bases). Trimming removed 3 bases at V and 3 bases at J, with 21 bases between. Germline V gene data show CDR1 as DFQATT and CDR2 as SNEGSKA (reference sequence). The CDR3 runs 16 residues. CDR3 bases: TGCAGTGCTAGGTCCCTGGGGGGACAGCCTTACTACGAGCAGTACTTC. As protein: CSARSLGGQPYYEQYF.

This chain joins TRBV7-8 and TRBJ2-7, with a possible D match to TRBD1 (7 bases). This CDR3 comprises 15 residues. Germline V gives CDR1 SGHVS, CDR2 FQNEAQ. Trimming removed 3 bases at V and 2 bases at J, with 14 bases between. The CDR3 nucleotides read TGTGCCAGCAGCTTTACAGGGGAGGCTCCCTACGAGCAGTACTTC. This translates into CASSFTGEAPYEQYF.

This clonotype showed up many times. The rearrangement joins TRBV24-1 to TRBJ2-5, with D unresolved. The germline gives CDR1 KGHDR, CDR2 SFDVKD. The germline V and J ends were trimmed by 7 bases and 0 bases, with 8 bases remaining between them. This CDR3 has 13 amino acids. The CDR3: CATSSEYQETQYF. In nucleotides, the CDR3 is TGTGCCACCAGCTCAGAGTACCAAGAGACCCAGTACTTC.

This clonotype has ten or more counts. The chain couples TRBV5-6 to TRBJ1-1, with 8 bases matching TRBD1. Germline V gene sequence: CDR1 SGHDT, CDR2 YYEEEE. This CDR3 comprises 15 residues. Trimming cost V 0 bases and J 3 bases; bases outside gene matches: 4. CDR3 nucleotides: TGTGCCAGCAGCTTGGTCCAGGGGGCGGACACTGAAGCTTTCTTT. It translates to CASSLVQGADTEAFF.

This clonotype showed up many times. The gene calls are TRBV29-1 and TRBJ2-3; 9 nucleotides agree with TRBD2. The CDR3 length is 14 residues. The germline CDR1 and CDR2 sequences are SQVTM and ANQGSEA. The ends lost 5 bases at V and 4 bases at J; junction bases unmatched: 7. This chain's CDR3 is CSVTRSGSPDTQYF. CDR3 nucleotides: TGCAGCGTTACCCGTAGCGGGAGCCCAGATACGCAGTATTTT.

The V and J genes are TRBV7-2 and TRBJ1-1; D perhaps matches TRBD1 (6 bases). V was cut by 5 bases and J by 4 bases, with 17 bases left in between. This CDR3 spans 15 amino acids. The germline V gene has CDR1 SGHTA and CDR2 FQGNSA. The CDR3 region is CTSSPSPGGPTEAFF. CDR3 in DNA: TGTACCAGCAGCCCAAGTCCCGGGGGGCCCACTGAAGCTTTCTTT.

This clonotype was seen many times. The chain combines TRBV11-2 with TRBJ2-1, with TRBD2 matching over 10 bases. This CDR3 contains 15 residues. CDR1 SGHAT and CDR2 FQNNGV come from the germline V gene. The J segment lost 7 bases and the V segment lost 6 bases, leaving 9 bases of the junction unmatched. Written as DNA, the CDR3 is TGTGCCAGCAGGGTAGCGGGGGGTAGAAGGAATGAGCAGTTCTTC. The encoded protein is CASRVAGGRRNEQFF. The complete variable domain, with remaining parts taken from reference TRBV11-2 and TRBJ2-1, reads EAGVAQSPRYKIIEKRQSVAFWCNPISGHATLYWYQQILGQGPKLLIQFQNNGVVDDSQLPKDRFSAERLKGVDSTLKIQPAKLEDSAVYLCASRVAGGRRNEQFFGPGTRLTVL.

This clonotype was found many times. The gene calls are TRBV7-3 and TRBJ1-1; maybe TRBD1 (6 bases). CDR3 size: 13 residues. V was trimmed by 5 bases and J by 8 bases, leaving 15 bases between them. Per germline, CDR1 SGHTA and CDR2 FQGTGA. CDR3 DNA: TGTGCCAGCAGCCCGGGACATTTTCAGGAAGCTTTCTTT. Its protein is CASSPGHFQEAFF.

There are many counts of this clonotype. J is TRBJ2-3 and V is TRBV20-1, with D uncertain. From germline, CDR1 is DFQATT and CDR2 SNEGSKA (reference sequence). V was pared by 3 bases and J by 6 bases, with 16 bases between. There are 14 residues in the CDR3. The CDR3 DNA sequence: TGCAGTGCTAGGGCCGGGTTTCGCCTGGATACGCAGTATTTT. As protein: CSARAGFRLDTQYF.

The J gene is TRBJ1-2, the V gene TRBV5-1, with D possibly TRBD1 on 5 matching bases. This CDR3 is 14 amino acids long. The germline CDR1 and CDR2 sequences are SGHRS and YFSETQ. V was clipped by 0 bases and J by 2 bases, with 8 bases between them. Here the CDR3 reads CASSLEEGNYGYTF. Written as DNA, the CDR3 is TGCGCCAGCAGCTTGGAAGAGGGGAACTATGGCTACACCTTC.

The sample holds many counts of this clonotype. The chain has TRBV20-1 and TRBJ2-7; TRBD1 agrees at 7 bases. Trimming cost V 0 bases and J 3 bases; bases outside gene matches: 8. CDR3 length: 15 amino acids. CDR1 and CDR2 from the germline V gene are DFQATT and SNEGSKA (reference sequence). The chain's CDR3 is CSAREPDRTNYEQYF. CDR3 DNA: TGCAGTGCTAGAGAGCCGGACAGGACCAACTACGAGCAGTACTTC.